The sequence of this T cell receptor beta chain was determined in a study of PD-L1 blockade in urothelial cancer. Only in-frame clones appear in the TCRdb table, and some are missing; sequencing was by immunoSEQ multiplex PCR. The sample has roughly 87,000 clones; 70% to 90% are singletons. The time point denotes: pretreatment peripheral blood. Germline trimming cut 5 bases from V and 6 bases from J; bases unmatched to any gene: 9. Germline CDR1 is MNHEY and CDR2 is SMNVEV (reference sequence). This CDR3 has 15 amino acids. The V and J genes are TRBV27 and TRBJ2-7; TRBD2 matches at 11 bases. This sample comprised PBMCs, obtained around atezolizumab (anti-PD-L1) treatment. This clonotype was obtained from a woman older than 75 with urothelial cancer. The CDR3 reads CASSPLTSGMGEQYF. As DNA, the CDR3 is TGTGCCAGCAGTCCCTTGACTAGCGGGATGGGCGAGCAGTACTTC.